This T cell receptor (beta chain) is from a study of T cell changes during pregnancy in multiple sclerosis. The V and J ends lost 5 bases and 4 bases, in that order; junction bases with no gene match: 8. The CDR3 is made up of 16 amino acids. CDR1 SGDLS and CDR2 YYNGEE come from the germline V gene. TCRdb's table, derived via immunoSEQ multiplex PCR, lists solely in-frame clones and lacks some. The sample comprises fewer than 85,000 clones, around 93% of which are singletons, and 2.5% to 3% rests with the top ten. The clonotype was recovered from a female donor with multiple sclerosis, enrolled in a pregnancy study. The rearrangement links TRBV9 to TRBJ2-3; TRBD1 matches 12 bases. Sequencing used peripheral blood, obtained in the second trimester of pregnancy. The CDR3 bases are TGTGCCAGCAGTGGAGCCGGGACAGGGGGCGCAGATACGCAGTATTTT. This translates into CASSGAGTGGADTQYF.